The table lists the clone carrying this TCR beta chain with many counts. Its specificity is not known. The data were taken from a study of T cells after yellow fever vaccination. Broader study findings: Primary-vaccination clones mostly resurfaced post-booster (just under 98% CD4, roughly 90% CD8). Although most clonotypes did not, a small share appeared in both CD4 and CD8 compartments.

A single record per CDR3 protein comes from TCRdb applying MiXCR to the 5' RACE reads. Among over 130,000 distinct CDR3 sequences listed, 7.7% were seen once. The CDR3 is 16 residues long. Germline values: CDR1 KGHSH, CDR2 LQKENI. V was clipped by 1 base and J by 6 bases; unmatched bases: 6. The chain joins TRBV18 to TRBJ2-7; 13 nucleotides match TRBD2. Sequenced here: CD4+ T cells sorted from PBMCs, sampled 5 days after the yellow fever booster vaccination. The sequence was collected from a man aged 25 to 45 who received the YFV17D yellow fever vaccine. CDR3 sequence: CASSPQGLAGVSEQYF. The CDR3 nucleotides read TGTGCCAGCTCACCACAAGGACTAGCGGGAGTCTCCGAGCAGTACTTC.